The clone carrying this T cell receptor beta chain has ten or more counts. This sample was included in a study of T cells of healthy individuals. TCRdb re-derived calls from the 5' RACE reads in MiXCR, one entry per CDR3 protein. The table records approximately 58,000 distinct CDR3 sequences, roughly 14% of them present only once. V lost 3 bases and J lost 1, with 5 bases in between. This CDR3 region has 13 residues. Germline lookup yields CDR1 KGHDR and CDR2 SFDVKD. The TCR sequence derives from a human donor in good health. The V and J genes are TRBV24-1 and TRBJ1-1; D is undetermined. The chain's CDR3 is CATSDEWNTEAFF. The CDR3 nucleotides are TGTGCCACCAGTGATGAGTGGAACACTGAAGCTTTCTTT.